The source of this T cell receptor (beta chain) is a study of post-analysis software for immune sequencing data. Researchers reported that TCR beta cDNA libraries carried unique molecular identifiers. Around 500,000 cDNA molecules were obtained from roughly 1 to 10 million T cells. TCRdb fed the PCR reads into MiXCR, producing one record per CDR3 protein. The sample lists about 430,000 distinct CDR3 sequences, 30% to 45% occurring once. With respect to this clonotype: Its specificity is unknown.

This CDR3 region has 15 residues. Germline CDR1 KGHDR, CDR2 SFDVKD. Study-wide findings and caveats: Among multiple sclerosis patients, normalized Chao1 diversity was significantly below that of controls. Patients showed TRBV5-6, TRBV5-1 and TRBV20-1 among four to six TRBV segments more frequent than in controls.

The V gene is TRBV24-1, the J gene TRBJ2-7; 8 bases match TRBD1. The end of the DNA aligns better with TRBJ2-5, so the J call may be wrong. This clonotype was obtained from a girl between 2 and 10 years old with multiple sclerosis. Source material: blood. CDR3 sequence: CATSESGTGGKTQYF. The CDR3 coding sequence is TGTGCCACCAGTGAGTCCGGGACAGGAGGAAAGACCCAGTACTTC.